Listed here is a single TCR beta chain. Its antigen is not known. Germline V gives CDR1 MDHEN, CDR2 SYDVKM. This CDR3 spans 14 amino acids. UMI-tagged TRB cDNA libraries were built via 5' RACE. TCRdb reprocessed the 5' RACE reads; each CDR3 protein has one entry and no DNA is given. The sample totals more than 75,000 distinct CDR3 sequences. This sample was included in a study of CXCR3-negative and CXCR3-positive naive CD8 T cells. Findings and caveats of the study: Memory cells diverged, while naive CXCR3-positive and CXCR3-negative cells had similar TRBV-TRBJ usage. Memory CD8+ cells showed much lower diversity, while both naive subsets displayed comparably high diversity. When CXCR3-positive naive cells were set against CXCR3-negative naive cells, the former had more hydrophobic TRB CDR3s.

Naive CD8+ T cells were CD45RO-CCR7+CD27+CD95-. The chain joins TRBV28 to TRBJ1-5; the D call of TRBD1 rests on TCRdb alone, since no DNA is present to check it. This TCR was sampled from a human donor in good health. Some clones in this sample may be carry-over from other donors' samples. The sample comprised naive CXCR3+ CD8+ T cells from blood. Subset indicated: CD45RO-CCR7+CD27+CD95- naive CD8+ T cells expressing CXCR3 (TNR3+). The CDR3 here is CAGRGLTGDQPQHF. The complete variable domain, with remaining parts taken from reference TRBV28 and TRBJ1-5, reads DVKVTQSSRYLVKRTGEKVFLECVQDMDHENMFWYRQDPGLGLRLIYFSYDVKMKEKGDIPEGYSVSREKKERFSLILESASTNQTSMYLCAGRGLTGDQPQHFGDGTRLSIL.